This passage covers 2 T cell receptor beta chains from one sample sequenced in a study of T cell responses to AZD1222 COVID-19 vaccine. TCRdb's copy holds only in-frame clones and misses some; the assay was immunoSEQ multiplex PCR. This table holds 150,000 to 200,000 clones, roughly 92% found once. This sample comprised peripheral blood, obtained 28 days after the second dose of the MenACWY control vaccine. The receptor source for this set is an adult who received the MenACWY meningococcal vaccine as a control.

This clone was picked up one time. V usage is TRBV18 and J usage is TRBJ1-2, with 9 bases that match TRBD1. Trimming took 3 bases from V and 4 from J; bases not matched to a gene: 9. Germline V gene data show CDR1 as KGHSH and CDR2 as LQKENI. This CDR3 comprises 16 residues. The DNA of the CDR3 is TGTGCCAGCTCACCCCTTGACAGGGGGTTTTCCTATGGCTACACCTTC. Its protein product is CASSPLDRGFSYGYTF.

The chain is built from TRBV28 and TRBJ1-4, with D unresolved. The CDR3 is 12 residues long. The germline CDR1 and CDR2 sequences are MDHEN and SYDVKM. Trimming stripped 10 bases from V and 1 base from J, with 7 bases between. For the CDR3, the DNA is TGTGCCACCTTACAAACTAATGAAAAACTGTTTTTT. Protein: CATLQTNEKLFF.